One and the same sample provided the 9 T cell receptor beta chains below, sequenced in a study of cytomegalovirus exposure and HLA in healthy donors. PCR primers comprised 60 Vbeta and 13 Jbeta primers. Generated by immunoSEQ multiplex PCR, the TCRdb table keeps only in-frame clones and is missing some. The profile covers fewer than 140,000 clones, with around three quarters appearing a single time and roughly 6% taken by the ten largest. Sample: PBMCs. These receptor sequences come from a woman aged 50 to 65 in good health and CMV-seropositive.

The chain uses TRBV5-1 and TRBJ2-3, with 7 bases lining up with TRBD1. This CDR3 is 15 amino acids long. V lost 1 base, J lost 0 bases, and 2 bases stayed unmatched. Germline V gives CDR1 SGHRS, CDR2 YFSETQ. In DNA form, the CDR3 reads TGCGCCAGCAGCTTGAGACAGGGTAGCACAGATACGCAGTATTTT. Its translation is CASSLRQGSTDTQYF.

This clone was counted a few times. The rearrangement joins TRBV25-1 to TRBJ1-1, with D unresolved. Germline assignment: CDR1 MGHDK and CDR2 SYGVNS. This CDR3 has 15 amino acids. V was shortened by 6 bases and J by 2 bases, with 16 bases between the two germline ends. DNA for the CDR3: TGTGCCAGCAGCGCTCTCGAGGGCCGTAACACTGAAGCTTTCTTT. Translated, it gives CASSALEGRNTEAFF.

This chain joins TRBV5-1 and TRBJ2-1; 12 bases line up with TRBD2. Looked up from germline, CDR1 is SGHRS and CDR2 is YFSETQ. Trimming took 3 bases from V and 7 from J; bases not matched to a gene: 8. CDR3 size: 16 residues. CDR3: CASSSEALAGGNEQFF. The CDR3, as DNA: TGCGCCAGCAGCTCCGAGGCTCTAGCGGGGGGGAATGAGCAGTTCTTC.

V is TRBV5-1 and J is TRBJ2-2; maybe TRBD2 (5 bases). Germline assignment: CDR1 SGHRS and CDR2 YFSETQ. V lost 2 bases, J lost 3 bases, and 8 bases lay in between. The CDR3 has 14 amino acids. DNA of the CDR3: TGCGCCAGCAGCTTAGTGAGGGACACCGGGGAGCTGTTTTTT. It is translated as CASSLVRDTGELFF.

This clone was seen only a few times. This chain links TRBV27 with TRBJ1-1; 7 bases map to TRBD1. Germline trimming cut 5 bases from V and 4 bases from J; bases unmatched to any gene: 7. Germline V gene lookup returns CDR1 MNHEY and CDR2 SMNVEV (reference sequence). CDR3 length: 14 amino acids. The CDR3 region is CASSLNDRATEAFF. In DNA form, the CDR3 reads TGTGCCAGCAGTCTCAACGACAGGGCCACTGAAGCTTTCTTT.

The chain is built from TRBV28 and TRBJ1-5; 11 nucleotides line up with TRBD1. J lost 2 bases, V lost 2 bases, and 5 bases had no gene match. This CDR3 spans 17 amino acids. Looked up from germline, CDR1 is MDHEN and CDR2 is SYDVKM. The DNA for the CDR3 is TGTGCCAGCAGTTTAGGGACAGGGGGAATAGGCAATCAGCCCCAGCATTTT. It translates to CASSLGTGGIGNQPQHF.

The chain joins TRBV6-1 to TRBJ1-5; 8 bases agree with TRBD1. Per the germline V gene, CDR1 is MNHNS and CDR2 is SASEGT. CDR3 length: 14 amino acids. J lost 4 bases, V lost 5 bases, and 4 bases had no gene match. The CDR3 region has the DNA TGTGCCAGCAGTCTTGGACAGGGTAATCAGCCCCAGCATTTT. Protein product: CASSLGQGNQPQHF.

The genes are TRBV7-9 and TRBJ2-2; TRBD1 is a possible D gene (6 bases). Germline V gene data show CDR1 as SEHNR and CDR2 as FQNEAQ (reference sequence). V was shortened by 1 base and J by 6 bases, with 9 bases between the two germline ends. The CDR3 has 14 amino acids. DNA for the CDR3: TGTGCCAGCAGCTTAGAACAGGGACCCGGGGAGCTGTTTTTT. It encodes CASSLEQGPGELFF.

In its sample, this clone was seen a few times. V usage is TRBV5-6 and J usage is TRBJ2-1; the D gene is possibly TRBD1 (6 bases). CDR1 and CDR2 from the germline V gene are SGHDT and YYEEEE. The CDR3 totals 16 residues. The V end lost 6 bases, the J end lost 1 base, and 17 bases lay between the germline ends. Here the CDR3 reads CASTVQGLSSYNEQFF. The CDR3 region has the DNA TGTGCCAGCACCGTACAGGGCTTGTCTTCCTACAATGAGCAGTTCTTC.